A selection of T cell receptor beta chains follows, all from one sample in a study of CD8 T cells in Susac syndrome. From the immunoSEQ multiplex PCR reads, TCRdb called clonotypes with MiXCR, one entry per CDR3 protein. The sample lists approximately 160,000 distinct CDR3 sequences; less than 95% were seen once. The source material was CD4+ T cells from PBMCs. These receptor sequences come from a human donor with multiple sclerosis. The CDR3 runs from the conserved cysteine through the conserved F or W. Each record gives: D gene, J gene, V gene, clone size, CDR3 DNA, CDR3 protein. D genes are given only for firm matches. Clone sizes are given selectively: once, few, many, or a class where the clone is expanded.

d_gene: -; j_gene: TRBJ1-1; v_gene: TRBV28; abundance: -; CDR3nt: TGTGCCAGCAGTTCCCTCCCGGACACTGAAGCTTTCTTT; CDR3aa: CASSSLPDTEAFF
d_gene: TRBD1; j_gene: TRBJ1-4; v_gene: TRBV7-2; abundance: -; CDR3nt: TGTGCCAGCAGCGTCGGGACAGGCGGAAAACTGTTTTTT; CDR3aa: CASSVGTGGKLFF
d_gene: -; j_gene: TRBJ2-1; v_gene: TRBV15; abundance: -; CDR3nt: TGTGCCACCAGCAGCTACAATGAGCAGTTCTTC; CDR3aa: CATSSYNEQFF
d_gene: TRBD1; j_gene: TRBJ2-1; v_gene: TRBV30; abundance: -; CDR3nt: TGTGCCTGGAGTGTGGGACAGTCAGCCTACAATGAGCAGTTCTTC; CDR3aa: CAWSVGQSAYNEQFF
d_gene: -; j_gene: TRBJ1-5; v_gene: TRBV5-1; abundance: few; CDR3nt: TGTGCCAGCAGCTTAGATAGCAATCAGCCCCAGCATTTT; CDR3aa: CASSLDSNQPQHF
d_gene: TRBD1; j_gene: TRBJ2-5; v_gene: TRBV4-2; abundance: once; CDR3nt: TGTGCCAGCAGCCATGCCGGGACAGACCAAGAGACCCAGTACTTC; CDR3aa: CASSHAGTDQETQYF
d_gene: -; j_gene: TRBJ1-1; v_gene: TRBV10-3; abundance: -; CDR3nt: TGTGCCATCAGCCGAGGGGGGCGGAACACTGAAGCTTTCTTT; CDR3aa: CAISRGGRNTEAFF
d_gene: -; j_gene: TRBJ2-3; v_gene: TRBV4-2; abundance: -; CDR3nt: TGTGCCAGCAGCCATCAACAGGGTGAAGATACGCAGTATTTT; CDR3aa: CASSHQQGEDTQYF
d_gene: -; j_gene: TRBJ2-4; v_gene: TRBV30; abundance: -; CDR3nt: TGTGCCTGGAGTGCCGGGACTCTGGCCATTCAGTACTTC; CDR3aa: CAWSAGTLAIQYF
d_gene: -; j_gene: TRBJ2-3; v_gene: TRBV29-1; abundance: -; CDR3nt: TGCAGCTCCGACGACTCCACAGATACGCAGTATTTT; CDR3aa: CSSDDSTDTQYF
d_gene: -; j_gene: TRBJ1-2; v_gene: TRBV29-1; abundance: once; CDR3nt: TGCAGCGTTTTGTGGGGGAACTATGGCTACACCTTC; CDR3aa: CSVLWGNYGYTF
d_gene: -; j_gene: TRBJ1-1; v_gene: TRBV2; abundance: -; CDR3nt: TGTGCCAGCAGTGAGGTGGAAGCTTTCTTT; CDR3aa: CASSEVEAFF
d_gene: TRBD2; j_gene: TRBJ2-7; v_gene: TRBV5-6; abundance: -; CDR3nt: TGTGCCAGCAGCCTCGTGGCGGGACTAGCAAACTCCTACGAGCAGTACTTC; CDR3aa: CASSLVAGLANSYEQYF
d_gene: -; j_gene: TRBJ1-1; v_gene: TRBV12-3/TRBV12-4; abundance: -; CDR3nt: TGTGCCAGCAGTTTAGACTATTCTTTGGGTTTCTTT; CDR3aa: CASSLDYSLGFF
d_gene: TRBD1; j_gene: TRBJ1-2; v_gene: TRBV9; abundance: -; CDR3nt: TGTGCCAGCAGCGCCGGACAGGGGGACTATGGCTACACCTTC; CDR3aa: CASSAGQGDYGYTF
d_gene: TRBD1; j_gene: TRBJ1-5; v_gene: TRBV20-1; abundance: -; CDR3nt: TGCAGTGCTAGAGGCCTGGGACAGACAAATCAGCCCCAGCATTTT; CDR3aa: CSARGLGQTNQPQHF
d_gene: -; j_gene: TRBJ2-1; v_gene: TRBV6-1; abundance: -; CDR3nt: TGTGCCAGCGGGAAGACTTTGTACAATGAGCAGTTCTTC; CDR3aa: CASGKTLYNEQFF
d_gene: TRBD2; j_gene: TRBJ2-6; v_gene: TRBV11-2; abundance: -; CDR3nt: TGTGCCAGCAGCTCACTAGCGGGAGTGAACTCTGGGGCCAACGTCCTGACTTTC; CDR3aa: CASSSLAGVNSGANVLTF
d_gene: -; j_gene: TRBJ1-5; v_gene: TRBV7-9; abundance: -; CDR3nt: TGTGCCAGCACCGCGGGAGCCCCCAATCAGCCCCAGCATTTT; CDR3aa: CASTAGAPNQPQHF
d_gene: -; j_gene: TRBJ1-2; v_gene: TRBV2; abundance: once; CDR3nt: TGTGCCAGCAGGCCCAGCTATGGCTACACCTTC; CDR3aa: CASRPSYGYTF
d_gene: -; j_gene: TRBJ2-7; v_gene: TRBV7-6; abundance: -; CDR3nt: TGTGCCATCCCTCCGGGGACTCACTCCTACGAGCAGTACTTC; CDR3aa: CAIPPGTHSYEQYF
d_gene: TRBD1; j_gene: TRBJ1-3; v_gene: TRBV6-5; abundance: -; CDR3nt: TGTGCCAGCAGCCAGGGGGCTGGAGGAAACACCATATATTTT; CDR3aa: CASSQGAGGNTIYF
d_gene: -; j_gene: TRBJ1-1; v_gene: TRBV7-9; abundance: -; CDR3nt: TGTGCCAGCAGCCTCCGACAGATGAACACTGAAGCTTTCTTT; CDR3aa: CASSLRQMNTEAFF
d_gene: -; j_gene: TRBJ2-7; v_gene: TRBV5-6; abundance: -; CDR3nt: TGTGCCAGCAGTCGACCTAGCTACGAGCAGTACTTC; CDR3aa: CASSRPSYEQYF
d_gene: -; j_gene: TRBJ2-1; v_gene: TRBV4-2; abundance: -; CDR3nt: TGTGCCAGCAACCCGACAACTAGCTCCTACAATGAGCAGTTCTTC; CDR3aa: CASNPTTSSYNEQFF
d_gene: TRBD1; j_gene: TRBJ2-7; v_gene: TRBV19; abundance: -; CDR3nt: TGTGCCAGTAGTATAATGGGACAGGGAGCCTACGAGCAGTACTTC; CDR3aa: CASSIMGQGAYEQYF
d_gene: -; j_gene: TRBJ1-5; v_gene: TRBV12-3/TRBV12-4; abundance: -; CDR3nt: TGTGCCAGCAGTTTGGGGGGTGGGCGACAGCCCCAGCATTTT; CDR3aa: CASSLGGGRQPQHF
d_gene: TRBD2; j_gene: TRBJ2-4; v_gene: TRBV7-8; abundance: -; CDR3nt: TGTGCCAGCAGCTATGGGACTAGCGGGACGGTAGCCAAAAACATTCAGTACTTC; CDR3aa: CASSYGTSGTVAKNIQYF
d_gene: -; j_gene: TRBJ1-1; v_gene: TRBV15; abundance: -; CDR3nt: TGTGCCACCAGCTTGAGCCCGGGCTTTATGAACACTGAAGCTTTCTTT; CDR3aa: CATSLSPGFMNTEAFF
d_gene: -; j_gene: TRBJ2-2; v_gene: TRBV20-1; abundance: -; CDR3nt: TGCAGTGCTCACGGGACGGAGAACACCGGGGAGCTGTTTTTT; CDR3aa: CSAHGTENTGELFF
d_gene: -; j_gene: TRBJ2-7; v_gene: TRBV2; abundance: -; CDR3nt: TGTGCCAGCAGTGAGGAAATAGGTTACGAGCAGTACTTC; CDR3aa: CASSEEIGYEQYF
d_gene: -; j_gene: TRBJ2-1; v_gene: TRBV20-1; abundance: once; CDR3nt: TGCAGTGCTAGAGATAGGTCGGATGAGCAGTTCTTC; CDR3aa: CSARDRSDEQFF
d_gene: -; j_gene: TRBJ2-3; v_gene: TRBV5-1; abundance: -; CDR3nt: TGCGCCAGCAGTCCTGGGACTGGGGGATCCACAGATACGCAGTATTTT; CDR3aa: CASSPGTGGSTDTQYF